A few counts support the clone carrying this T cell receptor (beta chain). These data belong to a study of spatial heterogeneity in lung cancer. About the study: Each unique TCR and UMI combination was seen more than ten times on average in raw reads.

Germline CDR1 is LGHDT and CDR2 is YNNKEL (reference sequence). V was pared by 0 bases and J by 0 bases, with 8 bases between. The CDR3 sequence is 15 residues long. TCRdb re-derived calls from the 5' RACE reads in MiXCR, one entry per CDR3 protein. The repertoire holds 110,000 or so distinct CDR3 sequences, with 11% as singletons. Indicated time point: blood at routine non-recurrence follow-up after resection. The authors sequenced whole RNA from tumor, nontumor lung or frozen PBMC without sorting. The rearrangement links TRBV3-1 to TRBJ1-2, with D uncertain. The material was PBMCs, obtained at follow-up. The source is a female donor with early-stage non-small cell lung cancer. The CDR3 sequence: CASSQDMVTNYGYTF. CDR3 in DNA: TGTGCCAGCAGCCAAGATATGGTGACTAACTATGGCTACACCTTC.